Reported below is one T cell receptor (beta chain). The CDR3 consists of 18 residues. J lost 2 bases, V lost 5 bases, and 8 bases had no gene match. Germline assignment: CDR1 SGHVS and CDR2 FQNEAQ. The entry originates in a study of CD8 T cells in Susac syndrome. The RNA input was 0.5 to 1 ug, and it was reverse transcribed with random hexamers. TCRdb fed the immunoSEQ multiplex PCR reads into MiXCR, producing one record per CDR3 protein. Among 50,000 or so distinct CDR3 sequences listed, roughly 93% were seen once. Sample: CD8+ T cells from PBMCs. The chain is built from TRBV7-8 and TRBJ2-2; 13 bases line up with TRBD2. The receptor comes from a human donor in good health. The CDR3 bases are TGTGCCAGCAGCCGACTACTAGCGGGAGGGCCTAACACCGGGGAGCTGTTTTTT. Its protein is CASSRLLAGGPNTGELFF.